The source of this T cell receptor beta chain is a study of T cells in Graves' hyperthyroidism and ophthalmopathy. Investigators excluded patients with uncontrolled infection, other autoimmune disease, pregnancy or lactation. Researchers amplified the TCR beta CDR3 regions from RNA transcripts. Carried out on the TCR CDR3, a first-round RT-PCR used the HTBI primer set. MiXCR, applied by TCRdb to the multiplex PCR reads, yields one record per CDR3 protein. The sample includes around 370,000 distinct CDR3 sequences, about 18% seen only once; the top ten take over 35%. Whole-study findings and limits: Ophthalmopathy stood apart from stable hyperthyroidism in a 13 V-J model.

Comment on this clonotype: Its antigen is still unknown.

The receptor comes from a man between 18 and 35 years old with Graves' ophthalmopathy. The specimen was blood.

The CDR3 loop reads CASSPRQGDNSPLHF. CDR3 bases: TGTGCCAGCTCACCCAGACAGGGCGATAATTCACCCCTCCACTTT. The rearrangement uses TRBV18 and TRBJ1-6, with 7 bases aligning to TRBD1. CDR3 length: 15 amino acids. V shed 3 bases, J shed 5 bases, and the junction held 4 bases outside the gene matches. CDR1 is KGHSH and CDR2 is LQKENI in the germline V gene.